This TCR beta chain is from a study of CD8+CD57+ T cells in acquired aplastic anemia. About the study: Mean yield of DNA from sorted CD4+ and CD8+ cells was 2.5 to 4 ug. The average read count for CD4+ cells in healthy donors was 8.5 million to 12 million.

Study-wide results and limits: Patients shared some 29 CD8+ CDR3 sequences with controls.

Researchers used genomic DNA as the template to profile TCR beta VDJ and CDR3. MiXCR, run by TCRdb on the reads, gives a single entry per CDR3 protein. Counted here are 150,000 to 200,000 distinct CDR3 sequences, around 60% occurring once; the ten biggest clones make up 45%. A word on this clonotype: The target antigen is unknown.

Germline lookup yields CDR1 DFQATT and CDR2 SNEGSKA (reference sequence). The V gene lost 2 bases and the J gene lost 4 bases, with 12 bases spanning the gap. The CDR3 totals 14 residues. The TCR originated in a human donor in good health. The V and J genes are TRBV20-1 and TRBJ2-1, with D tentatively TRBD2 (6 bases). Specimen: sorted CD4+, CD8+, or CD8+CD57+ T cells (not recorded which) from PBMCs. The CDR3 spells CSARSAGTYNEQFF. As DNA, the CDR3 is TGCAGTGCTAGATCGGCGGGGACGTACAATGAGCAGTTCTTC.